The next 6 T cell receptor beta chains were all read from a single sample in a study of control samples from healthy donors and cancer patients. Sequencing used immunoSEQ multiplex PCR; TCRdb keeps in-frame clones, though not all of them. The sample has 90,000 or so clones; about 88% are singletons. Sequenced input: PBMCs. The origin of the receptors is a woman aged 50 to 60 with colorectal cancer.

The chain combines TRBV6-6 with TRBJ2-3; 7 bases are shared with TRBD2. The CDR3 runs to 11 residues. The germline CDR1 and CDR2 sequences are MNHNY and SVGAGI (reference sequence). V lost 7 bases and J lost 5; bases outside the gene matches: 0. The chain's CDR3 is CASTGGDTQYF. The CDR3 bases are TGTGCCAGCACGGGGGGAGATACGCAGTATTTT.

The rearrangement uses TRBV7-9 and TRBJ2-1, with 12 bases fitting TRBD2. The germline V gene has CDR1 SEHNR and CDR2 FQNEAQ (reference sequence). Trimming took 5 bases from V and 10 from J; bases not matched to a gene: 12. This CDR3 has 16 residues. CDR3 sequence: CASSPRLAGVLVEQFF. In nucleotides, the CDR3 is TGTGCCAGCAGCCCGCGACTAGCGGGGGTCCTGGTCGAGCAGTTCTTC.

This chain joins TRBV12-3 or TRBV12-4 and TRBJ1-6; no reliable D call. V gave up 1 base and J gave up 8 bases, with 6 bases separating them. The CDR3 extends over 13 amino acids. For the CDR3, the DNA is TGTGCCAGCAGTTTAGAGCCAGATTCACCCCTCCACTTT. Protein product: CASSLEPDSPLHF.

The V gene is TRBV7-8, the J gene TRBJ2-3; D gene ambiguous. The germline V gene has CDR1 SGHVS and CDR2 FQNEAQ. The V and J ends lost 3 bases and 2 bases respectively, with 6 bases between them. The CDR3 has 13 residues. The chain's CDR3 is CASSLSYTDTQYF. The CDR3 coding sequence is TGTGCCAGCAGCTTGTCGTACACAGATACGCAGTATTTT.

The rearrangement links TRBV7-2 to TRBJ2-1; TRBD2 matches at 10 bases. Germline lookup yields CDR1 SGHTA and CDR2 FQGNSA. The trim removed 5 bases at V and 4 bases at J, leaving 5 bases unmatched. CDR3 length: 15 residues. The chain's CDR3 is CASSPMTSGYNEQFF. For the CDR3, the DNA is TGTGCCAGCAGCCCGATGACTAGCGGGTACAATGAGCAGTTCTTC.

The chain uses TRBV5-1 and TRBJ1-2; 9 bases fit TRBD1. V lost 7 bases to trimming and J lost 8 bases; unmatched junction nucleotides: 12. The CDR3 covers 14 residues. In germline, CDR1 is SGHRS, CDR2 YFSETQ. The CDR3 DNA is TGCGCCAGCTCTACAGGGGGCGGTTGGGAAGGCTACACCTTC. It translates to CASSTGGGWEGYTF.